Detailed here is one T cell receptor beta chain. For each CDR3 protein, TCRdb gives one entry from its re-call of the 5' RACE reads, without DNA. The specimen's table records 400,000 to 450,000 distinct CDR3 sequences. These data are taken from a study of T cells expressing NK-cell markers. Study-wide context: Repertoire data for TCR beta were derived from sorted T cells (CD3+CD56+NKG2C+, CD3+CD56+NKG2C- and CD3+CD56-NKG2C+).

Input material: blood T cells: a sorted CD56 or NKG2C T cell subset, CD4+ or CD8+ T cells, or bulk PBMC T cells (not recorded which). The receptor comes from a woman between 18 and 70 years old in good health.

The CDR3 sequence: CASILGGRAEAFF. V and J are TRBV28 and TRBJ1-1; TCRdb indicates TRBD1, and absent DNA this call remains unverified. CDR1 MDHEN and CDR2 SYDVKM come from the germline V gene. The CDR3 runs to 13 residues.